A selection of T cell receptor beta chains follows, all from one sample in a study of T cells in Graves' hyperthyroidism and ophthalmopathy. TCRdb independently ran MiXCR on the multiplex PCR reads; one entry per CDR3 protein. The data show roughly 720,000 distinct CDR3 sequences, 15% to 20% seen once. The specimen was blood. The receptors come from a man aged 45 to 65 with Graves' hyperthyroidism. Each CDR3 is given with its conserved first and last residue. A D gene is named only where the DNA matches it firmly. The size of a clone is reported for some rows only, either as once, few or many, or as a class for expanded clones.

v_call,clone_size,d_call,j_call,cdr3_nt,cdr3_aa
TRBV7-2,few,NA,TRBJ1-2,TGTGCCAGCAGCCAAAACCACGAGGGCTACTATGGCTACACCTTC,CASSQNHEGYYGYTF
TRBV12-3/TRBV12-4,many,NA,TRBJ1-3,TGTGCCAGCAGAACTGAGCGAGCTGGAAACACCATATATTTT,CASRTERAGNTIYF
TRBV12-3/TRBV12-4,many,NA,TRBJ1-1,TGTGCCAGCATGCTGGGGTTGAACACTGAAGCTTTCTTT,CASMLGLNTEAFF
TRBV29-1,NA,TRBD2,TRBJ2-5,TGCAGCGTAGGGACTAGCGTAGAGACCCAGTACTTC,CSVGTSVETQYF
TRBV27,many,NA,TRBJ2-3,TGTGCCAGCAGTTTCGCGACAAGGGGCACAGATACGCAGTATTTT,CASSFATRGTDTQYF
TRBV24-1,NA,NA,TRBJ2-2,TGTGCCACCAGTGATTTGCAGTCAGGGGATAACACCGGGGAGCTGTTTTTT,CATSDLQSGDNTGELFF
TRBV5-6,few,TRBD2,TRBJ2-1,TGTGCCAGCAGCTTGGCGGTAGCGGGAGCTTACAATGAGCAGTTCTTC,CASSLAVAGAYNEQFF
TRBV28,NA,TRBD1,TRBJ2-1,TGTGCCAGCAGTTCTCCCGGGACAGTGGGTGAGCAGCTCTTC,CASSSPGTVGEQLF
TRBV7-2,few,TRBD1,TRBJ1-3,TGTGCCAGCAGTCGAACCGGGACAGGGGCTGGAAACACCATATATTTT,CASSRTGTGAGNTIYF
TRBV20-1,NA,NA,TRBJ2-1,TGCAGTGCTACCGACGACCGGATCAATGAGCAGTTCTTC,CSATDDRINEQFF
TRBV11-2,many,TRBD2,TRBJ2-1,TGTGCCAGCAGCGGGACTAGCGGGTGGGTCAATGAGCAGTTCTTC,CASSGTSGWVNEQFF
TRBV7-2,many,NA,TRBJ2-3,TGTGCCAGCAGCCCAACCCCGGGATATACGCAGTATTTT,CASSPTPGYTQYF
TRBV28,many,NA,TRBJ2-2,TGTGCCAGCAGTTTAAGCACCGGGGAGCTGTTTTTT,CASSLSTGELFF
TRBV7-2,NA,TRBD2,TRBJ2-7,TGTGCCAGCACTCTGACTAGCGGGAGCTACGAGCAGCACTTC,CASTLTSGSYEQHF
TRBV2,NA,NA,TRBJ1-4,TGTGCCAGCAGTGCAGGGAATCAAAATGAAAAACTGTTTTTT,CASSAGNQNEKLFF
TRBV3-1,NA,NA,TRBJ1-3,TGTGCCAGCAGCCAAGATCGGGTCGCCGCCTCTGGAAACACCATATATTTT,CASSQDRVAASGNTIYF
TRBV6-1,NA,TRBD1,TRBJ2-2,TGTGCCAGCAGAACAAGGGGCGACAGGGGTTTGACCGGGGAGCTGTTTTTT,CASRTRGDRGLTGELFF
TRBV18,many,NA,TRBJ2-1,TGTGCCAGCTCACCACCGGGAACCTTCAATGAGCAGTTCTTC,CASSPPGTFNEQFF